This T cell receptor (beta chain) is drawn from a study of cytomegalovirus exposure and HLA in healthy donors. Each of the donors was a healthy bone marrow donor. Regarding the study as a whole: Despite most TCR sequences being rare, some public TCRs occurred in many donors. The study designated fewer than 200 TCR beta chains cytomegalovirus-associated.

The PCR ran on 60 Vbeta and 13 Jbeta primers. The assay was immunoSEQ multiplex PCR, and TCRdb's table has in-frame clones only and misses some. This sample has around 200,000 clones, with 75% found just once. Germline V gives CDR1 MGHRA, CDR2 YSYEKL. V was clipped by 3 bases and J by 2 bases; unmatched bases: 3. This CDR3 has 15 amino acids. In regard to this clone: Its antigen is unidentified.

The specimen was PBMCs. V usage is TRBV4-1 and J usage is TRBJ2-5; 10 bases align to TRBD2. The sequence was collected from a male donor in good health and CMV-seronegative. The CDR3, as DNA: TGCGCCAGCAGCCACGGACTAGCGGAGCAAGAGACCCAGTACTTC. Amino acids: CASSHGLAEQETQYF.